The T cell receptor beta chain described here comes from a study of blood T cell repertoires in COVID-19. TCRdb's table, derived via immunoSEQ multiplex PCR, lists solely in-frame clones and lacks some. The table records hundreds of thousands of clones, about 90% of them present only once. Sequenced input: peripheral blood. This clonotype originated in a woman aged 18-35 years who had recovered from COVID-19.

CDR3 DNA sequence: TGCAGCGTTGATCGGCAGGGGGCAGGGATGGGCTACACCTTC. Translation gives CSVDRQGAGMGYTF. The rearrangement joins TRBV29-1 to TRBJ1-2; TRBD1 aligns across 8 bases. There are 14 residues in the CDR3. In germline, CDR1 is SQVTM, CDR2 ANQGSEA. Trimming took 3 bases from V and 8 from J; bases not matched to a gene: 11.